The rows below give T cell receptor beta chains drawn from one sample of a study of CD4 T cells in relation to SARS-CoV-2 and coronaviruses. No antigen is known for these receptors. Here immunoSEQ multiplex PCR was the method, and the copy in TCRdb shows in-frame clones only, minus some. The data contain around 41,000 clones, about 87% of them singletons. Sequencing used naive CD4+ T cells from PBMCs, cultured in vitro. These receptors were obtained from an adult with COVID-19. The conserved cysteine and the conserved F or W are not part of the CDR3 here.

j_gene: TRBJ2-1; v_gene: TRBV6-2/TRBV6-3; CDR3aa: ASSYSKGLLKSYNEQF
j_gene: TRBJ2-2; v_gene: TRBV28; CDR3aa: ASSLGGARNTGELF
j_gene: TRBJ1-3; v_gene: TRBV7-9; CDR3aa: ASSLERLRGNTIY
j_gene: TRBJ2-3; v_gene: TRBV4-2; CDR3aa: ASSQEAAQSGSRSLDTQY
j_gene: TRBJ1-4; v_gene: TRBV4-1; CDR3aa: ASSQAGTGNEKLF
j_gene: TRBJ1-5; v_gene: TRBV30; CDR3aa: AWSRRISNQPQH
j_gene: TRBJ2-7; v_gene: TRBV7-3; CDR3aa: ASSLSAGTGVYEQY
j_gene: TRBJ1-5; v_gene: TRBV2; CDR3aa: ASRRTGLVGQPQH
j_gene: TRBJ2-1; v_gene: TRBV7-3; CDR3aa: ASSKYLVRVFSYNEQF
j_gene: TRBJ2-3; v_gene: TRBV7-9; CDR3aa: ASSLGAGAPDTQY
j_gene: TRBJ2-5; v_gene: TRBV4-2; CDR3aa: ASSQAGTEDLTQY
j_gene: TRBJ1-1; v_gene: TRBV5-1; CDR3aa: ASSLFLVSGTEAF
j_gene: TRBJ2-3; v_gene: TRBV9; CDR3aa: ASTSGDFTDTQY
j_gene: TRBJ1-5; v_gene: TRBV10-2; CDR3aa: ASPATGLSNQPQH
j_gene: TRBJ2-5; v_gene: TRBV4-2; CDR3aa: ASSQGRTQY
j_gene: TRBJ2-3; v_gene: TRBV28; CDR3aa: ASSDPGQATDTQY
j_gene: TRBJ2-5; v_gene: TRBV7-2; CDR3aa: AAARAETQY
j_gene: TRBJ2-1; v_gene: TRBV5-5; CDR3aa: ASSPGVAYEQF
j_gene: TRBJ2-1; v_gene: TRBV9; CDR3aa: ASSLRIAGGHYNEQF
j_gene: TRBJ2-5; v_gene: TRBV2; CDR3aa: ASSLEGAAAETQY
j_gene: TRBJ2-1; v_gene: TRBV19; CDR3aa: ASSMAASGSYSYNEQF
j_gene: TRBJ1-3; v_gene: TRBV3-1/TRBV3-2; CDR3aa: ASSVGTASGNTIY